The subject of this entry is one T cell receptor (beta chain). This record belongs to a study of blood T cell repertoires in COVID-19. About the study: The study drew acute and convalescent COVID-19 samples from the United States, Italy and Spain. PBMCs, B-cell-depleted T cells, or T cells provided the cDNA or gDNA that made up the material.

J lost 5 bases, V lost 5 bases, and 12 bases had no gene match. The CDR3 sequence is 16 residues long. Germline V gene sequence: CDR1 LNHNV, CDR2 YYDKDF (reference sequence). Original data processing: It was from reference gene primer amplification that nucleated cell counts were estimated. Sequencing was performed with immunoSEQ multiplex PCR; in TCRdb, only in-frame clones are kept and a portion is missing. Clonal size and the V and J genes are those of that table, whereas D and trimming came from the DNA. The data contain around 500,000 clones, approximately 85% of them singletons. Material for sequencing was peripheral blood. The clonotype originates from a human donor in a cohort sampled during active COVID-19. J is TRBJ2-3 and V is TRBV15, with 8 bases that match TRBD2. The CDR3 region has the DNA TGTGCCACCAGCCCGGGAGGGCGGGAGTGGGGAGATACGCAGTATTTT. It yields the protein CATSPGGREWGDTQYF.